Sequencing of this TCR beta chain was carried out in a study of CD8+ T cells in alopecia areata. About this clone: Its specificity is not known.

The study, taken as a whole, reports: A large proportion of expanded lesional clones were detected persisting in scalp and blood during tofacitinib.

The treatment denotes: oral pan-JAK inhibitor, 5-10 mg twice daily. In each case, RNA was isolated and then reverse transcribed into cDNA as the sequencing template. The table came from immunoSEQ multiplex PCR; TCRdb's copy has only in-frame clones and leaves some out. The data show fewer than 100,000 clones, around 70% seen once. The V end lost 0 bases, the J end lost 3 bases, and 18 bases lay between the germline ends. CDR3 size: 17 residues. The germline V gene has CDR1 LGHNA and CDR2 YSLEER. Sequences were derived from CD8+ T cells sorted from blood, sampled around week 44, from a patient treated with tofacitinib. This chain connects TRBV4-3 to TRBJ2-7; D possibly corresponds to TRBD2 (7 bases). The TCR was taken from a human donor with alopecia areata. In nucleotides, the CDR3 is TGCGCCAGCAGCCAAGATTCTAAGTGGGGGGGCCTCTACGAGCAGTACTTC. It specifies CASSQDSKWGGLYEQYF.